The 28 T cell receptor beta chains below were found in one sample sequenced in a study of T cells after yellow fever vaccination (dated by TCRdb to the late 2010s). The sample's treatment or condition label, in plain terms: live attenuated yellow fever vaccine strain. The method behind the library was 5' RACE. Sequencing took place on an Illumina HiSeq 2500. TCRdb reprocessing: public reads trimmed at Q25 with fastp, clones called with MiXCR, in-frame beta chains kept. Each entry is one CDR3 protein sequence, shown with its most common DNA and genes. The sample table shows around 350,000 distinct CDR3 sequences, and approximately 10% are seen once. The ten largest make up more than 15% of the sample. The sequenced sample was PBMCs, obtained on the day of the first yellow fever vaccination. The source of these receptors is a young man who received the YFV17D yellow fever vaccine.

The chain has TRBV20-1 and TRBJ1-2, with 8 bases identical to TRBD1. V trimming: 3 bases; J trimming: 2 bases; junction bases outside the gene matches: 2. The CDR3 covers 13 residues. Germline values: CDR1 DFQATT, CDR2 SNEGSKA (reference sequence). Written as DNA, the CDR3 is TGCAGTGCTAGGGACAGGGAAAACTATGGCTACACCTTC. Protein: CSARDRENYGYTF.

The J gene is TRBJ2-1, the V gene TRBV15; D assignment may be TRBD1 or TRBD2 (5 bases each). The V end was cut by 0 bases, the J end by 7 bases, with 13 bases between. In germline, CDR1 is LNHNV, CDR2 YYDKDF (reference sequence). The length of the CDR3 is 15 residues. The CDR3 DNA follows: TGTGCCACCAGCAGAGATCGGGGACGGTTGAATGAGCAGTTCTTC. Protein: CATSRDRGRLNEQFF.

The sample holds a few counts of this clonotype. The chain combines TRBV27 with TRBJ2-7; D gene uncertain. Trimming cost V 6 bases and J 1 base, with 10 bases left between them. CDR1 is MNHEY and CDR2 is SMNVEV in the germline V gene (reference sequence). The CDR3 has 13 residues. The CDR3 here is CASSQRASYEQYV. The CDR3 DNA is TGTGCCAGCAGCCAAAGAGCTTCCTACGAGCAGTACGTC.

This clonotype was seen more than once but under ten times. The chain joins TRBV23-1 to TRBJ2-7, with 12 bases aligning to TRBD2. TRBV23-1 is an open reading frame, and its role is uncertain. This CDR3 contains 17 residues. The ends lost 1 base at V and 4 bases at J; junction bases unmatched: 8. The CDR3 here is CASSQFCLAGGTYEQYF. The CDR3 DNA reads as TGCGCCAGCAGTCAATTTTGTCTAGCGGGGGGGACATACGAGCAGTACTTC.

This sequence joins TRBV5-1 and TRBJ1-6; TRBD1 might be the D (6 bases). Germline V gene sequence: CDR1 SGHRS, CDR2 YFSETQ. V was shortened by 4 bases and J by 5 bases, with 10 bases between the two germline ends. This CDR3 is built from 14 residues. The CDR3 region is CASSTGQNNSPLHF. The DNA for the CDR3 is TGCGCCAGCAGCACCGGACAGAATAATTCACCCCTCCACTTT.

The V call is TRBV2, the J call TRBJ2-4; D remains unclear. Germline assignment: CDR1 SNHLY and CDR2 FYNNEI. This CDR3 spans 12 amino acids. The germline V and J ends were trimmed by 8 bases and 1 base, with 6 bases remaining between them. The CDR3 here is CASGYAKNIQYF. The CDR3 bases are TGTGCCAGCGGGTACGCCAAAAACATTCAGTACTTC.

This clonotype was observed a handful of times. The V call is TRBV6-1, the J call TRBJ2-2; D remains ambiguous. Germline CDR1 is MNHNS and CDR2 is SASEGT. The CDR3 has 12 amino acids. V was pared by 7 bases and J by 6 bases, with 9 bases between. CDR3 in DNA: TGTGCCAGCAAAGTAGGGCCCGGGGAGCTGTTTTTT. Encoded protein: CASKVGPGELFF.

This clonotype was recorded at least ten times. The chain combines TRBV9 with TRBJ1-5; D gene unclear. The CDR3 runs 16 residues. Germline V lookup: CDR1 SGDLS, CDR2 YYNGEE. V was shortened by 5 bases and J by 4 bases, with 19 bases between the two germline ends. CDR3 sequence: CASSHRRNSTNQPQHF. The CDR3 bases are TGTGCCAGCAGTCACAGACGTAACAGCACAAATCAGCCCCAGCATTTT.

In this sample, this clonotype turned up a few times. The chain combines TRBV5-1 with TRBJ2-3, with D tentatively TRBD1 (5 bases). V lost 0 bases and J lost 2, with 10 bases in between. Germline V lookup: CDR1 SGHRS, CDR2 YFSETQ. The CDR3 is 15 amino acids. This chain's CDR3 is CASSLEAGPTDTQYF. DNA of the CDR3: TGCGCCAGCAGCTTGGAGGCAGGGCCCACAGATACGCAGTATTTT. The whole variable domain, remainder taken from reference TRBV5-1 and TRBJ2-3, is KAGVTQTPRYLIKTRGQQVTLSCSPISGHRSVSWYQQTPGQGLQFLFEYFSETQRNKGNFPGRFSGRQFSNSRSEMNVSTLELGDSALYLCASSLEAGPTDTQYFGPGTRLTVL.

The rearrangement joins TRBV7-2 to TRBJ1-6; 7 bases are a match to TRBD1. CDR1 and CDR2 from the germline V gene are SGHTA and FQGNSA. J lost 9 bases, V lost 6 bases, and 2 bases had no gene match. The CDR3 is 12 residues long. CDR3 sequence reads: CASRDRVSPLHF. CDR3 DNA sequence: TGTGCCAGCAGAGACAGGGTTTCACCCCTCCACTTT. The full variable domain, completed using reference TRBV7-2 and TRBJ1-6, is GAGVSQSPSNKVTEKGKDVELRCDPISGHTALYWYRQSLGQGLEFLIYFQGNSAPDKSGLPSDRFSAERTGGSVSTLTIQRTQQEDSAVYLCASRDRVSPLHFGNGTRLTVT.

The rearrangement uses TRBV7-9 and TRBJ2-6; 9 positions agree with TRBD2. V shed 0 bases, J shed 4 bases, and the junction held 4 bases outside the gene matches. Germline V lookup: CDR1 SEHNR, CDR2 FQNEAQ (reference sequence). The CDR3 sequence is 17 residues long. The CDR3, as DNA: TGTGCCAGCAGCTTAGCGCGGGGGGGGAGCGGGGCCAACGTCCTGACTTTC. This codes for CASSLARGGSGANVLTF.

This chain links TRBV7-2 with TRBJ1-2, with 7 bases identical to TRBD1. The CDR3 is 14 amino acids. V lost 3 bases to trimming and J lost 5 bases; unmatched junction nucleotides: 6. CDR1 is SGHTA, CDR2 FQGNSA, per germline. The CDR3 sequence: CASSFEQGMYGYTF. The CDR3 nucleotides read TGTGCCAGCAGCTTCGAACAGGGGATGTATGGCTACACCTTC.

This chain links TRBV5-1 with TRBJ1-1; TRBD1 aligns across 7 bases. CDR1 is SGHRS, CDR2 YFSETQ, per germline. With 5 bases clipped from V and 4 bases from J, the junction kept 8 bases outside the gene matches. This CDR3 is 14 amino acids long. Here the CDR3 DNA reads TGCGCCAGCAGTTTACAGGGGCGCGCCACTGAAGCTTTCTTT. This gives the protein CASSLQGRATEAFF. The variable domain in full, completed from reference TRBV5-1 and TRBJ1-1, reads KAGVTQTPRYLIKTRGQQVTLSCSPISGHRSVSWYQQTPGQGLQFLFEYFSETQRNKGNFPGRFSGRQFSNSRSEMNVSTLELGDSALYLCASSLQGRATEAFFGQGTRLTVV.

This clonotype was counted only a few times. The V and J genes are TRBV9 and TRBJ2-2; 7 positions agree with TRBD1. The trim removed 4 bases at V and 5 bases at J, leaving 11 bases unmatched. Germline-derived CDR1 and CDR2 are SGDLS and YYNGEE. There are 16 residues in the CDR3. CDR3 sequence reads: CASSTQTRGTTGELFF. The CDR3 DNA is TGTGCCAGCAGCACACAAACCAGGGGGACGACCGGGGAGCTGTTTTTT.

This clonotype was counted between two and nine times. The genes are TRBV14 and TRBJ1-1; the D is unclear. V was pared by 2 bases and J by 2 bases, with 6 bases between. CDR3 length: 13 amino acids. The germline gives CDR1 SGHDN, CDR2 FVKESK. CDR3 sequence reads: CASSQRTNTEAFF. In nucleotides, the CDR3 is TGTGCCAGCAGCCAACGAACTAACACTGAAGCTTTCTTT.

This chain connects TRBV29-1 to TRBJ2-7; possibly TRBD1 or TRBD2 for D (5 bases each). Trimming removed 4 bases from V and 7 bases from J, with 14 bases in between. CDR3 length: 12 amino acids. Germline V gene sequence: CDR1 SQVTM, CDR2 ANQGSEA. The CDR3: CSVGWGTGEQYV. The CDR3, as DNA: TGCAGCGTTGGGTGGGGCACGGGGGAGCAGTACGTC.

Only a few counts were recorded for this clonotype. The rearrangement links TRBV5-1 to TRBJ1-2; D remains unclear. Between the trimmed V and J ends, which lost 3 bases and 4 bases, there was a span of 10 bases. The CDR3 consists of 13 residues. Looked up from germline, CDR1 is SGHRS and CDR2 is YFSETQ. The DNA of the CDR3 is TGCGCCAGCAGCTCCGGACTCTTCTATGGCTACACCTTC. Protein product: CASSSGLFYGYTF.

This clonotype has a handful of counts. CDR3 coding DNA: TGTGCCAGCAGCTTTGATCCGTATGGCTACACCTTC. This gives the protein CASSFDPYGYTF. The J gene is TRBJ1-2, the V gene TRBV12-3 or TRBV12-4; no definite D call. This CDR3 has 12 amino acids. V was pared by 6 bases and J by 5 bases, with 10 bases between.

This clonotype was counted between two and nine times. This chain uses TRBV12-3 or TRBV12-4 with TRBJ2-7; D unclear. Trimming removed 5 bases from V and 1 base from J, with 12 bases in between. The CDR3 contains 14 residues. The CDR3 DNA reads TGTGCCAGCAGTCAAACGACCTCATCCTACGAGCAGTACTTC. Translated: CASSQTTSSYEQYF.

The rearrangement links TRBV5-4 to TRBJ2-7, with 8 bases lining up with TRBD1. The CDR3 is 15 amino acids. CDR1 is SGHNT and CDR2 is YYREEE in the germline V gene (reference sequence). The V segment lost 3 bases and the J segment 1 base; nucleotides outside the gene matches: 6. The CDR3 sequence: CASSSGQGQSYEQYF. The CDR3 DNA follows: TGTGCCAGCAGCTCCGGACAGGGACAGTCCTACGAGCAGTACTTC.

The chain couples TRBV5-5 to TRBJ2-5; D uncertain. CDR3 length: 15 amino acids. CDR1 is SGHKS and CDR2 is YYEKEE in the germline V gene (reference sequence). Trimming left V 0 bases short and J 7 bases short, with 16 bases between. Written as DNA, the CDR3 is TGTGCCAGCAGCTTGGTTGTGGTACCCAAGGGGACCCAGTACTTC. This encodes CASSLVVVPKGTQYF.

The chain carries TRBV11-2 and TRBJ2-7; 8 bases map to TRBD1. CDR3 size: 14 residues. After removal of 6 bases from V and 3 bases from J, the junction contained 7 bases not matched to a gene. Germline assignment: CDR1 SGHAT and CDR2 FQNNGV. The CDR3 reads CASSRGTGGYEQYV. CDR3 DNA: TGTGCCAGCAGTCGGGGAACAGGGGGCTACGAGCAGTACGTC.

In this sample, this clonotype turned up a few times. The V and J genes are TRBV4-1 and TRBJ2-5, with D possibly being TRBD1 or TRBD2 (5 bases each). V lost 4 bases, J lost 4 bases, and 19 bases lay in between. The CDR3 has 16 residues. Germline values: CDR1 MGHRA, CDR2 YSYEKL. The CDR3 loop reads CASSRAESERGETQYF. The CDR3 coding sequence is TGCGCCAGCAGCCGAGCAGAAAGCGAGAGGGGAGAGACCCAGTACTTC.

The chain recombines TRBV5-1 with TRBJ1-4; TRBD1 is a possible D gene (6 bases). CDR3 size: 13 residues. V was clipped by 4 bases and J by 7 bases, with 11 bases between them. CDR1 SGHRS and CDR2 YFSETQ come from the germline V gene. The CDR3 DNA is TGCGCCAGCAGCGTGGGGGCTGGTGAAAAACTGTTTTTT. Its protein product is CASSVGAGEKLFF.

This chain links TRBV9 with TRBJ2-7, with 7 positions matching TRBD2. With V trimmed by 3 bases and J by 2 bases, 5 bases remained unmatched. There are 14 residues in the CDR3. The germline V gene has CDR1 SGDLS and CDR2 YYNGEE. Written as DNA, the CDR3 is TGTGCCAGCAGCGAGCTAGGACTAGCCTACGAGCAGTACTTC. Its translation: CASSELGLAYEQYF.

The chain combines TRBV7-6 with TRBJ2-2, with TRBD2 as a possible D gene (5 bases). Germline V gene sequence: CDR1 SGHVS, CDR2 FNYEAQ. Trimming shortened V by 3 bases and J by 5 bases, and 13 bases separated the two germline ends. This CDR3 spans 15 amino acids. The DNA for the CDR3 is TGTGCCAGCAGCTTCTCGGCCGGGGAGACCGGGGAGCTGTTTTTT. This codes for CASSFSAGETGELFF.

This clonotype was detected a few times. Just one base apart from a much larger clone, this may be a read error. The rearrangement joins TRBV7-9 to TRBJ1-1, with D possibly matching TRBD1 (5 bases). The germline gives CDR1 SEHNR, CDR2 FQNEAQ (reference sequence). The CDR3 consists of 13 residues. V lost 5 bases to trimming and J lost 0 bases, with 7 bases between them. The CDR3 DNA reads TGTGCCAGCAGCAAAGGGGTGAACACTGAAGCTTTCTTT. This encodes CASSKGVNTEAFF. The whole variable domain, remainder taken from reference TRBV7-9 and TRBJ1-1, is DTGVSQNPRHKITKRGQNVTFRCDPISEHNRLYWYRQTLGQGPEFLTYFQNEAQLEKSRLLSDRFSAERPKGSFSTLEIQRTEQGDSAMYLCASSKGVNTEAFFGQGTRLTVV.

The chain links TRBV20-1 to TRBJ1-2; D might be TRBD1 (6 bases). V was trimmed by 6 bases and J by 3 bases, leaving 11 bases between them. The CDR3 extends over 12 amino acids. CDR1 is DFQATT, CDR2 SNEGSKA, per germline (reference sequence). The CDR3 region is CSAPRGYYGYTF. Here the CDR3 DNA reads TGCAGTGCGCCTAGGGGGTACTATGGCTACACCTTC.